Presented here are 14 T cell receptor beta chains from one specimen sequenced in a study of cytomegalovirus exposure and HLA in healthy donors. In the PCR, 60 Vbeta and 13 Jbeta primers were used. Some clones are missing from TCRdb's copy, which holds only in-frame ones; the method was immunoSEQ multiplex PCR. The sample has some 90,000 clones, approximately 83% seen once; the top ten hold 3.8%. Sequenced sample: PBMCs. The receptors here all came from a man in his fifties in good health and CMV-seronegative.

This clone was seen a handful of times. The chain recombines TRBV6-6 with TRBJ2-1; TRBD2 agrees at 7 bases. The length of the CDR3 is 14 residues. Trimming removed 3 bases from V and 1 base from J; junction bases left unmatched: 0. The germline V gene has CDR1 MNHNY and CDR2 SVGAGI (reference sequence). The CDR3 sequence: CASSYSGSYNEQFF. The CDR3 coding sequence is TGTGCCAGCAGTTATAGCGGGTCCTACAATGAGCAGTTCTTC.

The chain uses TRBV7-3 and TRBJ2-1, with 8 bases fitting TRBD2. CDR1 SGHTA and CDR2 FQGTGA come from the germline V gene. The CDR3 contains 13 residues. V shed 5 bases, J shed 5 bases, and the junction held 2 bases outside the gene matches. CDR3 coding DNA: TGTGCCAGCAGCAGGACTAGCAACAATGAGCAGTTCTTC. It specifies CASSRTSNNEQFF.

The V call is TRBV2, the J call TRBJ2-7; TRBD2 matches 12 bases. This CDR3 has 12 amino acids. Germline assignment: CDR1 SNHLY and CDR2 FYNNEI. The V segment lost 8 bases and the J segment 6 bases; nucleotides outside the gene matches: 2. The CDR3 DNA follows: TGTGCCAGCTCTAGCGGGAGGGGCGAGCAGTACTTC. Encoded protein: CASSSGRGEQYF.

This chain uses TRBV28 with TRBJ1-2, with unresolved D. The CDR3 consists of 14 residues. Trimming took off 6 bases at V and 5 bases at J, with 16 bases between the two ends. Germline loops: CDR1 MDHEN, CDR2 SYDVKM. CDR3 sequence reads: CASSLGRTLYGYTF. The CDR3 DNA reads TGTGCCAGCAGCCTAGGACGGACTCTATATGGCTACACCTTC.

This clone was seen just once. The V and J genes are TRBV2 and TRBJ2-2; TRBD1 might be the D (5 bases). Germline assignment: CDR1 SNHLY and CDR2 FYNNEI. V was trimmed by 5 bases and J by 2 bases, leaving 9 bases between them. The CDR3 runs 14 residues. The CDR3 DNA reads TGTGCCAGCAGTCGGACACCCAACACCGGGGAGCTGTTTTTT. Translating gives CASSRTPNTGELFF.

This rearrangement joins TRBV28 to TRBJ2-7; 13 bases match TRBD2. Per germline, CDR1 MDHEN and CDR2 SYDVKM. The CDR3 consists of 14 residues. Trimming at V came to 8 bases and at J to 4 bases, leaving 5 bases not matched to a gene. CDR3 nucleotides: TGTGCCAGCGGAACTAGCGGGAGGGTTTACGAGCAGTACTTC. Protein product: CASGTSGRVYEQYF.

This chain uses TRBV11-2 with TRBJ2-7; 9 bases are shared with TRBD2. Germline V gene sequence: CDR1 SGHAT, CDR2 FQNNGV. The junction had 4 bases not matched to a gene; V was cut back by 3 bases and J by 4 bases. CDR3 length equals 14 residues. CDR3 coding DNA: TGTGCCAGCAGCTTTGGGACTAGCCAGTACGAGCAGTACTTC. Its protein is CASSFGTSQYEQYF.

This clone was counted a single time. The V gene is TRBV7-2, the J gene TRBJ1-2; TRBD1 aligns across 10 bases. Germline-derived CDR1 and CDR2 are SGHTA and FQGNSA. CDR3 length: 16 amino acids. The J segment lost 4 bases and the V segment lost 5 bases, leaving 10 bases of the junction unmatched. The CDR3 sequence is CASSVLGQGDTYGYTF. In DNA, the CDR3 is TGTGCCAGCAGCGTCCTTGGACAGGGGGACACCTATGGCTACACCTTC. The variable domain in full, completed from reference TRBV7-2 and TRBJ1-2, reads GAGVSQSPSNKVTEKGKDVELRCDPISGHTALYWYRQSLGQGLEFLIYFQGNSAPDKSGLPSDRFSAERTGGSVSTLTIQRTQQEDSAVYLCASSVLGQGDTYGYTFGSGTRLTVV.

The CDR3 is CASSKGTGRLSYEQYF. The CDR3 bases are TGTGCCAGCAGTAAGGGGACAGGGCGTCTCTCCTACGAGCAGTACTTC. The chain recombines TRBV28 with TRBJ2-7, with TRBD1 matching over 9 bases. The J segment lost 0 bases and the V segment lost 5 bases, leaving 8 bases of the junction unmatched. The germline V gene has CDR1 MDHEN and CDR2 SYDVKM. This CDR3 contains 16 residues.

The CDR3 spells CASSVTGENTGELFF. CDR3 bases: TGTGCCAGCAGCGTCACCGGGGAGAACACCGGGGAGCTGTTTTTT. V usage is TRBV6-4 and J usage is TRBJ2-2, with a possible D match to TRBD2 (5 bases). Trimming took off 6 bases at V and 1 base at J, with 12 bases between the two ends. This CDR3 region has 15 residues. Per germline, CDR1 MRHNA and CDR2 SNTAGT.

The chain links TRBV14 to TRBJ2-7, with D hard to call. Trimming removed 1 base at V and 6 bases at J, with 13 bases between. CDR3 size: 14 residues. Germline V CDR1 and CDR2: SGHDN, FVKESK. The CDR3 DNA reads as TGTGCCAGCAGCCAAGGGCTAGTTAGCATCGAGCAGTACTTC. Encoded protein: CASSQGLVSIEQYF.

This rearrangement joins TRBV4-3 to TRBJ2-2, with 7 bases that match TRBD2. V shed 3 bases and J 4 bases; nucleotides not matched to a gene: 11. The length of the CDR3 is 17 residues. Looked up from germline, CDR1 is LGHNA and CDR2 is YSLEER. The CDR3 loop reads CASSQTVKVAGTGELFF. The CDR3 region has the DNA TGCGCCAGCAGCCAGACCGTAAAAGTAGCGGGCACCGGGGAGCTGTTTTTT.

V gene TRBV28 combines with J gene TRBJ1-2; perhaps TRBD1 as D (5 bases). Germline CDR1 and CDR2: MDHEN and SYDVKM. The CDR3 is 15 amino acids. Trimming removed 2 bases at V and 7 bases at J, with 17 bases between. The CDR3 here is CASSLVVVAGAGYTF. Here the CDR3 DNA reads TGTGCCAGCAGTTTAGTTGTTGTGGCTGGGGCTGGCTACACCTTC.

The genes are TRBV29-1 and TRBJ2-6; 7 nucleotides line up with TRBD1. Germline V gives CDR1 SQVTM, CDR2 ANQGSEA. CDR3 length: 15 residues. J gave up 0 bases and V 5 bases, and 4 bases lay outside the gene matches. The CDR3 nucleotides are TGCAGCGTTTCGACAGGGACCTCTGGGGCCAACGTCCTGACTTTC. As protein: CSVSTGTSGANVLTF.